The entry below describes one TCR beta chain. Its target is unknown. The sample is drawn from a study of cytotoxic CD8 clonotypes in ibrutinib-treated CLL. Overall study results and limits: Sustained-remission patients were sampled at one set of times and progressing patients at different ones.

Assay used: immunoSEQ multiplex PCR; TCRdb lists only in-frame clones, some missing. The sample lists under 150,000 clones; around 81% were seen once. The V gene lost 5 bases and the J gene lost 4 bases, with 9 bases spanning the gap. The V gene's germline CDR1 is PRHDT and CDR2 FYEKMQ (reference sequence). The length of the CDR3 is 12 residues. The chain has TRBV13 and TRBJ2-7, with a tentative D call TRBD1 (5 bases). The source of this sequence is a human donor with chronic lymphocytic leukemia. This material consisted of PBMCs, taken after 36 months of ibrutinib treatment. The CDR3 sequence is CASSPRGYEQYF. In nucleotides, the CDR3 is TGTGCCAGCAGCCCAAGGGGTTACGAGCAGTACTTC.